This is a list of T cell receptor beta chains from one sample in a study of T cell repertoires in cytomegalovirus infection. These receptors lack a known antigen. One entry per CDR3 protein, called by TCRdb with MiXCR from the reads. Of about 350,000 distinct CDR3 sequences listed, approximately 30% are singletons. The sequences come from cultured PBMCs, collected from culture after CMV antigen stimulation. The receptors were gathered from a human donor in good health (CMV status not recorded). Some clones in this sample may be carry-over from other donors' samples. Each CDR3 is given with its conserved first and last residue. Each record gives: V gene, J gene, CDR3 protein.

v_call: TRBV11-2; j_call: TRBJ2-3; cdr3_aa: CASSLAGTSDRSDTQYF
v_call: TRBV19; j_call: TRBJ2-7; cdr3_aa: CASSIEAPGQGIGEQYF
v_call: TRBV12-3/TRBV12-4; j_call: TRBJ2-1; cdr3_aa: CASSPRRGNEQFF
v_call: TRBV29-1; j_call: TRBJ2-3; cdr3_aa: CSVRTGQSTDTQYF
v_call: TRBV7-6; j_call: TRBJ2-5; cdr3_aa: CASSPDRAPKETQYF
v_call: TRBV19; j_call: TRBJ1-1; cdr3_aa: CASTAAVAEAFF
v_call: TRBV7-2; j_call: TRBJ2-5; cdr3_aa: CASSIRLAGETQYF
v_call: TRBV4-1; j_call: TRBJ2-1; cdr3_aa: CASSLTPSGTYNEQFF
v_call: TRBV28; j_call: TRBJ2-1; cdr3_aa: CASRRDQSSYNEQFF
v_call: TRBV28; j_call: TRBJ2-6; cdr3_aa: CASSFISGNSGANVLTF